Given below is one TCR beta chain in context. The entry originates in a study of blood T cell repertoires in COVID-19. Turning to the study itself: In each case, the material was cDNA or gDNA derived from T cells, B-cell-depleted T cells, or PBMCs.

The CDR3 length is 18 residues. Under the authors' procedure: Reference gene primer amplification gave estimated nucleated cell counts. The data were produced by immunoSEQ multiplex PCR, yet TCRdb's version contains in-frame clones alone and is incomplete. D and trimming come from the DNA, and the V and J calls and clone size come from that table. The top ten hold 3% to 4% of the sample, which has about 330,000 clones, roughly 90% seen once. The sample consisted of peripheral blood. The chain carries TRBV21-1 and TRBJ1-2; the listed D gene, TRBD1, was not tested against the DNA. TRBV21-1 is recorded as a pseudogene. The receptor comes from a woman aged 50 to 65 with active or convalescent COVID-19. CDR3 nucleotides: TGTGCCAGCAGCAAAGCCCCCGCCGGACAGGGACTTAACTATGGCTACACCTTC. Protein sequence: CASSKAPAGQGLNYGYTF.